The 9 T cell receptor beta chains below all came from one sample that was sequenced in a study of shared clonotypes between healthy human individuals. The data were produced by immunoSEQ multiplex PCR, yet TCRdb's version contains in-frame clones alone and is incomplete. The repertoire consists of some 2,400,000 clones, with around 95% occurring once and the leading ten covering over 0.1%. Sequencing was done on a sample of naive CD4+ T cells sorted from blood. Described subset: CD45RA+ positively selected. The receptors were sampled from a man in his late teens or twenties in good health.

V gene TRBV14 combines with J gene TRBJ2-1; possibly TRBD2 for D (6 bases). The CDR3 extends over 13 amino acids. V gave up 5 bases and J gave up 9 bases, with 14 bases separating them. Germline V lookup: CDR1 SGHDN, CDR2 FVKESK. CDR3 region: CASSGTQAGEQFF. CDR3 in DNA: TGTGCCAGCAGCGGGACTCAGGCCGGTGAGCAGTTCTTC.

For this clone: One end of the junction fails to match germline, which may point to a read error. The CDR3 coding sequence is TGTGCTAGCAGGTCCGCGCAGGGGGCCGCCTACGAGCAGTACTTC. Translation gives CASRSAQGAAYEQYF. The chain couples TRBV7-7 to TRBJ2-7; 8 nucleotides line up with TRBD1. This CDR3 is 15 amino acids long. The germline V gene encodes CDR1 SSHAT and CDR2 FNYEAQ (reference sequence).

The chain carries TRBV7-2 and TRBJ2-3; 8 bases are a match to TRBD2. With 4 bases clipped from V and 2 bases from J, the junction kept 8 bases outside the gene matches. This CDR3 spans 16 amino acids. CDR1 and CDR2 (germline): SGHTA, FQGNSA. The CDR3 loop is CASSSLAGPATDTQYF. DNA for the CDR3: TGTGCCAGCAGCTCCCTAGCGGGCCCCGCCACAGATACGCAGTATTTT.

V usage is TRBV4-3 and J usage is TRBJ2-7; D is possibly TRBD2 (6 bases). There are 15 residues in the CDR3. Germline V gene sequence: CDR1 LGHNA, CDR2 YSLEER. V was trimmed by 0 bases and J by 1 base, leaving 10 bases between them. The CDR3 region is CASSQDLAGSYEQYF. DNA of the CDR3: TGCGCCAGCAGCCAAGATTTGGCGGGATCCTACGAGCAGTACTTC.

The V call is TRBV6-5, the J call TRBJ1-5; D gene unclear. Trimming left V 5 bases short and J 4 bases short, with 15 bases between. Looked up from germline, CDR1 is MNHEY and CDR2 is SVGAGI. The CDR3 length is 15 residues. Written as DNA, the CDR3 is TGTGCCAGCAGTAAAAGTTACGGCCAGAATCAGCCCCAGCATTTT. Protein: CASSKSYGQNQPQHF.

The genes are TRBV29-1 and TRBJ2-7, with 10 bases fitting TRBD1. This CDR3 spans 13 amino acids. Looked up from germline, CDR1 is SQVTM and CDR2 is ANQGSEA. Germline trimming cut 6 bases from V and 5 bases from J; bases unmatched to any gene: 7. The CDR3 DNA reads TGCAGCGTCGGGACAGGGGTGAGGAACGAGCAGTACTTC. Translating it yields CSVGTGVRNEQYF.

The rearrangement joins TRBV9 to TRBJ2-7; weak D call: TRBD2 (5 bases). The CDR3 runs 13 residues. Trimming took off 0 bases at V and 3 bases at J, with 7 bases between the two ends. Germline CDR1 is SGDLS and CDR2 is YYNGEE. This chain's CDR3 is CASSVGEFYEQYF. CDR3 DNA: TGTGCCAGCAGCGTAGGGGAGTTCTACGAGCAGTACTTC.

This rearrangement joins TRBV18 to TRBJ2-3; 8 nucleotides match TRBD2. Per the germline V gene, CDR1 is KGHSH and CDR2 is LQKENI. The CDR3 covers 16 residues. Trimming took 0 bases from V and 8 from J; bases not matched to a gene: 10. CDR3 protein: CASSPPGLALPGTQYF. The CDR3 region has the DNA TGTGCCAGCTCACCACCAGGACTAGCCCTCCCGGGTACGCAGTATTTT. Full variable domain (rest looked up from reference TRBV18 and TRBJ2-3): NAGVMQNPRHLVRRRGQEARLRCSPMKGHSHVYWYRQLPEEGLKFMVYLQKENIIDESGMPKERFSAEFPKEGPSILRIQQVVRGDSAAYFCASSPPGLALPGTQYFGPGTRLTVL.

Note on this clone: The junction shows a germline mismatch at one end, possibly a read error. V is TRBV7-9 and J is TRBJ2-1; TRBD2 matches at 11 bases. Germline CDR1 is SEHNR and CDR2 is FQNEAQ (reference sequence). The CDR3 is 17 residues long. The CDR3 sequence: CASSLALLAGDYNEQFF. CDR3 nucleotide sequence: TGTGCCAGCAGTTTAGCTCTACTAGCGGGAGATTACAATGAGCAGTTCTTC.